The following is a T cell receptor beta chain sequence with its context. Its antigen remains unidentified. A read error may account for a junction end that differs from germline. The source of the sample is a study of T-cell reconstitution after alpha-beta-depleted transplantation in children. Findings and limits, study-wide: T-cell counts and diversity at one year following transplant were attributed mainly to newly produced T cells.

A library of TCRbeta sequences, prepared with unique molecular identifiers, was generated. In TCRdb, the PCR reads were re-called with MiXCR into one record per CDR3 protein. Here the sample spans about 980,000 distinct CDR3 sequences, about 31% being singletons. CDR1 is LNHNV and CDR2 is YYDKDF in the germline V gene (reference sequence). This CDR3 region has 14 residues. This clonotype originated in a boy in the first two years of life who had a stem cell transplant for SCID, so the T cells may come from the graft donor. Material: PBMCs, mostly from graft donor cells, obtained 360 days after TCRalphabeta/CD19-depleted stem cell transplant. V is TRBV15 and J is TRBJ2-3; D gene unclear. The CDR3 DNA sequence: TGTCCCACCAGCAGAGATGGCAACACGGATACGCAGTATTTT. It translates to CPTSRDGNTDTQYF.